Below, 24 T cell receptor beta chains from the same sample are listed, as sequenced in a study of blood T cell repertoires in COVID-19. Only in-frame clones appear in the TCRdb table, and some are missing; sequencing was by immunoSEQ multiplex PCR. Here the sample spans fewer than 250,000 clones, roughly 84% being singletons. Specimen: PBMCs or T cells enriched from blood (not recorded which). These receptors came from a man younger than 40 in a cohort exposed to, infected with or recovered from COVID-19 (not recorded which).

J is TRBJ2-7 and V is TRBV6-5; tentatively, D is TRBD1 (5 bases). Trimming took off 4 bases at V and 1 base at J, with 14 bases between the two ends. The CDR3 sequence is 15 residues long. CDR1 is MNHEY and CDR2 is SVGAGI in the germline V gene. The CDR3 spells CASSFKGVVSYEQYF. The CDR3 region has the DNA TGTGCCAGCAGTTTCAAAGGGGTAGTGTCCTACGAGCAGTACTTC.

This sequence joins TRBV7-2 and TRBJ2-5; 9 bases fit TRBD1. V lost 6 bases, J lost 0 bases, and 8 bases stayed unmatched. The CDR3 loop spans 16 amino acids. Germline CDR1 and CDR2: SGHTA and FQGNSA. CDR3 sequence reads: CASSPTGGWYQETQYF. CDR3 nucleotide sequence: TGTGCCAGCAGTCCGACAGGGGGGTGGTACCAAGAGACCCAGTACTTC.

The V and J genes are TRBV29-1 and TRBJ2-3, with TRBD2 as a possible D gene (6 bases). The ends were cut back, 0 bases at V and 6 bases at J, with 19 bases in the middle. This CDR3 contains 16 residues. Germline V gives CDR1 SQVTM, CDR2 ANQGSEA. The CDR3 sequence: CSVEEGGLRDSDTQYF. The CDR3 coding sequence is TGCAGCGTTGAAGAGGGGGGACTCCGGGATTCCGATACGCAGTATTTT.

The CDR3 sequence is CASSYLGQRYEQYF. The CDR3 nucleotides read TGTGCCAGCAGTTACCTCGGACAGCGCTACGAGCAGTACTTC. This chain links TRBV6-2 or TRBV6-3 with TRBJ2-7, with D maybe TRBD1 (6 bases). CDR1 and CDR2 from the germline V gene are MNHEY and SVGEGT. This CDR3 is built from 14 residues. V shed 2 bases and J shed 3 bases, with 11 bases lying between them.

The chain recombines TRBV2 with TRBJ1-5; D perhaps matches TRBD1 (5 bases). The CDR3 is made up of 14 amino acids. With 8 bases removed from V and 3 bases from J, the gap between germline ends came to 14 bases. CDR1 is SNHLY, CDR2 FYNNEI, per germline. The CDR3 region is CASSMGGTNQPQHF. For the CDR3, the DNA is TGTGCCAGCTCAATGGGGGGGACCAATCAGCCCCAGCATTTT.

The chain recombines TRBV7-9 with TRBJ2-7; D is uncertain. Trimming left V 4 bases short and J 8 bases short, with 15 bases between. There are 13 residues in the CDR3. CDR1 and CDR2 from the germline V gene are SEHNR and FQNEAQ (reference sequence). CDR3 protein: CASSSFVSYQQYF. The CDR3 DNA reads TGTGCCAGCAGCTCCTTTGTTAGCTATCAGCAGTACTTC.

V gene TRBV13 combines with J gene TRBJ2-3; possible D gene TRBD2, 5 bases. Germline V gene sequence: CDR1 PRHDT, CDR2 FYEKMQ (reference sequence). This CDR3 contains 17 residues. V was trimmed by 1 base and J by 5 bases, leaving 19 bases between them. The CDR3 region is CASSLVGDYSGGDTQYF. The CDR3 nucleotides are TGTGCCAGCAGCTTAGTCGGGGATTATAGTGGCGGAGATACGCAGTATTTT.

The chain uses TRBV15 and TRBJ2-5; TRBD2 agrees at 11 bases. V dropped 9 bases and J dropped 5; count of bases not matched to a gene: 11. Germline CDR1 LNHNV, CDR2 YYDKDF (reference sequence). The CDR3 is made up of 15 amino acids. CDR3 sequence: CATQVAGGPGETQYF. CDR3 coding DNA: TGTGCCACTCAGGTAGCGGGAGGGCCTGGGGAGACCCAGTACTTC.

This chain joins TRBV5-6 and TRBJ2-1; 10 positions agree with TRBD1. The trim removed 2 bases at V and 7 bases at J, leaving 3 bases unmatched. Germline CDR1 reads SGHDT; CDR2 reads YYEEEE. This CDR3 has 14 residues. CDR3 nucleotides: TGTGCCAGCAGCTTTGGACAGGGGGTAAATGAGCAGTTCTTC. Its protein is CASSFGQGVNEQFF.

The chain is built from TRBV5-1 and TRBJ2-3, with TRBD2 matching 11 bases. Losses at the gene ends were 2 bases for V and 5 bases for J; bases not matched to a gene: 7. CDR3 size: 16 residues. Germline assignment: CDR1 SGHRS and CDR2 YFSETQ. The CDR3 here is CASSFRLAGGRDTQYF. CDR3 DNA: TGCGCCAGCAGCTTTCGCCTAGCGGGAGGTCGAGATACGCAGTATTTT.

This clone was observed a single time. The V gene is TRBV19, the J gene TRBJ1-1; D remains unclear. V dropped 3 bases and J dropped 0 bases, with 11 bases sitting between them. The CDR3 length is 15 residues. CDR1 LNHDA and CDR2 SQIVND come from the germline V gene (reference sequence). The DNA for the CDR3 is TGTGCCAGTAGTATTTTTCCGGGGTTGAACACTGAAGCTTTCTTT. Translated: CASSIFPGLNTEAFF.

The CDR3 spells CASSLERDYGYTF. The CDR3 DNA is TGCGCCAGCAGCTTGGAGCGGGACTATGGCTACACCTTC. The chain recombines TRBV5-1 with TRBJ1-2; no clear D gene. V shed 0 bases and J shed 3 bases, with 6 bases lying between them. The germline CDR1 and CDR2 sequences are SGHRS and YFSETQ. The CDR3 is 13 amino acids.

This clone was recorded a few times. One end of the junction is discordant with germline, which a read error may explain. This rearrangement joins TRBV9 to TRBJ2-3; 10 bases fit TRBD2. Germline V gives CDR1 SGDLS, CDR2 YYNGEE. The CDR3 is made up of 13 amino acids. CDR3 loop: CASSVAQAGGINF. The CDR3 coding sequence is TGTGCCAGCAGCGTAGCTCAAGCGGGAGGGATCAATTTT. The complete variable domain, with remaining parts taken from reference TRBV9 and TRBJ2-3, reads DSGVTQTPKHLITATGQRVTLRCSPRSGDLSVYWYQQSLDQGLQFLIQYYNGEERAKGNILERFSAQQFPDLHSELNLSSLELGDSALYFCASSVAQAGGINFGPGTRLTVL.

V gene TRBV9 combines with J gene TRBJ1-2; 9 nucleotides match TRBD1. The CDR3 loop spans 17 amino acids. Unmatched junction bases numbered 10, after V lost 2 bases and J lost 2 bases. The V gene's germline CDR1 is SGDLS and CDR2 YYNGEE. The CDR3 sequence: CASSVWTGEASNYGYTF. As DNA, the CDR3 is TGTGCCAGCAGCGTTTGGACAGGGGAAGCCTCCAACTATGGCTACACCTTC.

DNA for the CDR3: TGTGCCAGCAGTCCCGGGCTAGCGGAGGCGGGAGATACGCAGTATTTT. Protein product: CASSPGLAEAGDTQYF. This rearrangement joins TRBV7-9 to TRBJ2-3, with 7 bases that match TRBD2. In germline, CDR1 is SEHNR, CDR2 FQNEAQ (reference sequence). The CDR3 spans 16 residues. V was pared by 6 bases and J by 5 bases, with 14 bases of the junction left unmatched.

Written as DNA, the CDR3 is TGTGCCAGCAGTTACGGCTGGGGAGGCAATCAGCCCCAGCATTTT. It specifies CASSYGWGGNQPQHF. The rearrangement links TRBV6-2 or TRBV6-3 to TRBJ1-5, with D uncertain. The CDR3 covers 15 residues. Germline V CDR1 and CDR2: MNHEY, SVGEGT. Trimming removed 2 bases at V and 2 bases at J, with 10 bases between.

The chain joins TRBV24-1 to TRBJ2-7, with D possibly being TRBD2 (6 bases). Germline V CDR1 and CDR2: KGHDR, SFDVKD. The CDR3 runs to 13 residues. Trimming cost V 4 bases and J 6 bases, with 12 bases left between them. CDR3 region: CATSDPTGGEQYF. Written as DNA, the CDR3 is TGTGCCACCAGTGACCCCACCGGGGGCGAGCAGTACTTC.

The V and J genes are TRBV6-5 and TRBJ2-7; 7 bases are shared with TRBD1. The CDR3 contains 12 residues. Germline V gives CDR1 MNHEY, CDR2 SVGAGI. The trim removed 6 bases at V and 4 bases at J, leaving 3 bases unmatched. In nucleotides, the CDR3 is TGTGCCAGCAGCAGGGGGAGATACGAGCAGTACTTC. Amino acids: CASSRGRYEQYF.

V is TRBV7-8 and J is TRBJ1-5; the match to TRBD1 covers 8 bases. The V and J ends lost 4 bases and 7 bases, in that order; junction bases with no gene match: 9. Germline assignment: CDR1 SGHVS and CDR2 FQNEAQ. This CDR3 is built from 15 residues. The CDR3 nucleotides are TGTGCCAGCAGCTCCTACAGGGGGTTAGGACAGCCCCAGCATTTT. Encoded protein: CASSSYRGLGQPQHF.

The genes are TRBV28 and TRBJ1-5; TRBD1 matches 7 bases. In germline, CDR1 is MDHEN, CDR2 SYDVKM. After removal of 10 bases from V and 3 bases from J, the junction contained 6 bases not matched to a gene. CDR3 length: 13 residues. CDR3 protein: CATQGGLNQPQHF. For the CDR3, the DNA is TGTGCCACTCAGGGGGGACTCAATCAGCCCCAGCATTTT.

This rearrangement joins TRBV28 to TRBJ2-1; 8 positions agree with TRBD2. The CDR3 has 14 amino acids. V trimming: 7 bases; J trimming: 4 bases; junction bases outside the gene matches: 6. CDR1 is MDHEN, CDR2 SYDVKM, per germline. The CDR3 coding sequence is TGTGCCAGCACCGGGGGGGGGTTATACAATGAGCAGTTCTTC. Translated: CASTGGGLYNEQFF.

The J gene is TRBJ1-1, the V gene TRBV7-6; the D gene is possibly TRBD1 (5 bases). The CDR3 runs 12 residues. V lost 5 bases and J 10 bases, leaving 14 bases between the germline ends. Germline V gene lookup returns CDR1 SGHVS and CDR2 FNYEAQ. The CDR3 protein is CASSPNGQGAFF. In DNA form, the CDR3 reads TGTGCCAGCAGCCCGAACGGCCAGGGAGCTTTCTTT.

V and J are TRBV21-1 and TRBJ1-1. TRBV21-1 is classified as a pseudogene. This CDR3 contains 15 residues. The CDR3 region has the DNA TGTGCCAGCAGCCGAACCGGGGGGGGCCGGACTGAAGCTTTCTTT. Its protein is CASSRTGGGRTEAFF.

This clone has only one observation. The rearrangement links TRBV4-3 to TRBJ2-5, with 8 bases matching TRBD1. In germline, CDR1 is LGHNA, CDR2 YSLEER. The CDR3 runs 16 residues. Germline trimming cut 4 bases from V and 2 bases from J; bases unmatched to any gene: 9. The chain's CDR3 is CASSPGQGKIQETQYF. The DNA of the CDR3 is TGCGCCAGCAGCCCCGGACAGGGCAAGATTCAAGAGACCCAGTACTTC.